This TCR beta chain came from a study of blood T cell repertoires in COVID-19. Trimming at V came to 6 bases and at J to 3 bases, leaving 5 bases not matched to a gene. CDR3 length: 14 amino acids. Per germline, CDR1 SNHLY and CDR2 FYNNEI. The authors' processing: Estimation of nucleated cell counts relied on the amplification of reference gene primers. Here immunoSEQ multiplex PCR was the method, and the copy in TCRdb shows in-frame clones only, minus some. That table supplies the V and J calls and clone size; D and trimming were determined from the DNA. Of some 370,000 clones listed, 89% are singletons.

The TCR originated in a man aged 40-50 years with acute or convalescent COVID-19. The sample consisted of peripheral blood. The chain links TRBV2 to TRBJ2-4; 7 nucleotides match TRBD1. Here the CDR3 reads CASSTDRVKNIQYF. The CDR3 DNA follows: TGTGCCAGCAGCACCGACAGGGTCAAAAACATTCAGTACTTC.